This TCR beta chain derives from a study of cytomegalovirus exposure and HLA in healthy donors. CDR1 and CDR2 (germline): KGHSY, FQNENV. V dropped 2 bases and J dropped 1 base, with 9 bases sitting between them. The CDR3 runs to 15 residues. PCR was performed using 60 Vbeta and 13 Jbeta primers. The table came from immunoSEQ multiplex PCR; TCRdb's copy has only in-frame clones and leaves some out. The sample includes 90,000 to 140,000 clones, approximately 81% of them seen just once. This sequence originates from a man in his thirties or forties in good health and CMV-seronegative. V and J are TRBV16 and TRBJ1-5; D unclear. The sequencing input was PBMCs. CDR3 amino acids: CASSQGLQSNQPQHF. In nucleotides, the CDR3 is TGTGCCAGCAGCCAAGGCTTACAGAGCAATCAGCCCCAGCATTTT.